This TCR beta chain was sequenced during a study of blood T cell repertoires in COVID-19. This CDR3 region has 15 residues. Germline V gene sequence: CDR1 MGHRA, CDR2 YSYEKL. J lost 9 bases, V lost 0 bases, and 6 bases had no gene match. Enrollees, about 18 to 89 years old, lived in 24 US areas. Cohort allocation depended upon clinical history that participants reported. This clone was detected only a few times. Repertoires were generated with immunoSEQ multiplex PCR, while TCRdb's copy carries only in-frame clones and drops some. The table has under 200,000 clones, 75% to 90% seen once; the top ten hold approximately 3%.

The source material was PBMCs or T cells enriched from blood (not recorded which). The V call is TRBV4-1, the J call TRBJ2-2; the match to TRBD2 covers 8 bases. This sequence originates from a woman aged 60-70 years who had recovered from COVID-19. CDR3 bases: TGCGCCAGCAGCCAAGAAGAAGCGGGGGTCAGGGAGCTGTTTTTT. Translation: CASSQEEAGVRELFF.